Below are 32 T cell receptor beta chains sequenced from a single sample in a study of CXCR3-negative and CXCR3-positive naive CD8 T cells. Study-wide results and limits: In CXCR3-positive naive cells, the TRB CDR3s were more hydrophobic than in CXCR3-negative naive cells.

Their target antigens are unknown. UMI-labeled 5' RACE TRB cDNA libraries were prepared from the cells. TCRdb reprocessed the 5' RACE reads and keeps a single row for each CDR3 protein, giving no DNA. The table lists 85,000 to 120,000 distinct CDR3 sequences, with 0.3% to 0.45% in the top ten. The sequencing sample was made of naive CXCR3+ CD8+ T cells from blood. As to subset: CD45RO-CCR7+CD27+CD95- naive CD8+ T cells expressing CXCR3 (TNR3+). These receptor sequences come from a human donor in good health. Some clones in this sample may be carry-over from other donors' samples.

CDR3 in amino acids: CSVEDGIQETQYF. The V gene is TRBV29-1, the J gene TRBJ2-5; the TCRdb call, TRBD1, lacks DNA for checking. Per germline, CDR1 SQVTM and CDR2 ANQGSEA. This CDR3 is 13 amino acids long.

V is TRBV20-1 and J is TRBJ1-2. Germline CDR1 and CDR2: DFQATT and SNEGSKA (reference sequence). This CDR3 is built from 13 residues. CDR3 residues: CSASNKRDYGYTF.

This chain uses TRBV5-6 with TRBJ1-1. The CDR3 has 11 amino acids. Germline-derived CDR1 and CDR2 are SGHDT and YYEEEE. CDR3 sequence: CASSLVQEAFF.

The chain couples TRBV5-1 to TRBJ2-1. This CDR3 contains 15 residues. Per the germline V gene, CDR1 is SGHRS and CDR2 is YFSETQ. The CDR3 here is CASSLTSEFYNEQFF.

The CDR3 here is CASSKVSPGGFYSNQPQHF. This chain uses TRBV21-1 with TRBJ1-5; TCRdb lists TRBD1, though no DNA is available to test this call. TRBV21-1 is a documented pseudogene. CDR3 length: 19 residues.

This chain joins TRBV29-1 and TRBJ2-1; TCRdb selects TRBD2, and the lack of DNA leaves this call unchecked. The germline V gene has CDR1 SQVTM and CDR2 ANQGSEA. This CDR3 has 14 residues. The CDR3 loop reads CSVIPGLSIREQFF.

V and J are TRBV7-9 and TRBJ2-7; without DNA, the TCRdb call of TRBD1 cannot be checked. CDR1 and CDR2 from the germline V gene are SEHNR and FQNEAQ (reference sequence). The length of the CDR3 is 14 residues. CDR3 residues: CASSLGGPSYEQYF.

The V call is TRBV6-5, the J call TRBJ2-7; TCRdb proposes TRBD1, but this gene call is untestable without DNA. CDR1 is MNHEY, CDR2 SVGAGI, per germline. The CDR3 has 14 residues. CDR3 sequence reads: CASSYSGGTYEQYF.

The genes are TRBV15 and TRBJ1-4; the TCRdb call, TRBD1, lacks DNA for checking. Germline values: CDR1 LNHNV, CDR2 YYDKDF (reference sequence). The CDR3 extends over 16 amino acids. The CDR3 loop reads CATSEHRGAPNEKLFF.

The gene calls are TRBV12-3 or TRBV12-4 and TRBJ2-7. CDR3 length: 14 residues. The CDR3 loop reads CASSFSGTTYEQYF.

This rearrangement joins TRBV5-6 to TRBJ2-1; TCRdb's D call, TRBD2, is unchecked because there is no DNA. Germline V CDR1 and CDR2: SGHDT, YYEEEE. The CDR3 sequence is 14 residues long. The CDR3 loop reads CASSLSSGDNEQFF.

The chain joins TRBV5-4 to TRBJ2-7. CDR1 is SGHNT, CDR2 YYREEE, per germline (reference sequence). The CDR3 totals 15 residues. The CDR3 sequence is CATISWGTSLYEQYF.

This rearrangement joins TRBV11-2 to TRBJ2-1; TCRdb indicates TRBD2, and absent DNA this call remains unverified. The germline CDR1 and CDR2 sequences are SGHAT and FQNNGV. The CDR3 is made up of 19 amino acids. CDR3 amino acids: CASSLGGILGVPLGDEQFF.

The chain combines TRBV2 with TRBJ2-3; TCRdb outputs TRBD2, but without DNA this stays unchecked. Germline CDR1 SNHLY, CDR2 FYNNEI. This CDR3 is built from 20 residues. CDR3 region: CASSQPPLAGGGGYTDTQYF.

This chain connects TRBV6-1 to TRBJ1-6. CDR1 and CDR2 from the germline V gene are MNHNS and SASEGT. The CDR3 spans 12 residues. The CDR3 spells CASSGYNSPLHF.

V is TRBV29-1 and J is TRBJ2-7. This CDR3 contains 12 residues. Germline V CDR1 and CDR2: SQVTM, ANQGSEA. The CDR3 protein is CSAEGDSYEQYF.

J is TRBJ2-7 and V is TRBV21-1; TCRdb calls TRBD2, which cannot be checked without DNA. TRBV21-1 is reported as a pseudogene. CDR3 size: 17 residues. The CDR3 reads CASSKEYRGGRVHEQYF.

The chain combines TRBV28 with TRBJ2-7; TCRdb names TRBD1, which stays unverified in the absence of DNA. CDR1 and CDR2 from the germline V gene are MDHEN and SYDVKM. The CDR3 has 16 residues. The chain's CDR3 is CASTEGDTLSSYEQYF.

The J gene is TRBJ2-3, the V gene TRBV29-1; TCRdb picks TRBD1, but there is no DNA to check that call. This CDR3 has 14 residues. Germline V gives CDR1 SQVTM, CDR2 ANQGSEA. The CDR3: CSVVKADMGDTQYF.

This rearrangement joins TRBV3-1 to TRBJ2-5. Germline V gene sequence: CDR1 LGHDT, CDR2 YNNKEL (reference sequence). The CDR3 is 17 residues long. CDR3 protein: CASSQDDGGRDQETQYF.

The chain has TRBV19 and TRBJ2-1. Germline CDR1 reads LNHDA; CDR2 reads SQIVND (reference sequence). CDR3 length equals 13 residues. The CDR3 region is CASSRYSYNEQFF.

V gene TRBV7-3 combines with J gene TRBJ2-1; as DNA is missing, the TRBD1 call by TCRdb cannot be tested. The CDR3 extends over 16 amino acids. Germline V lookup: CDR1 SGHTA, CDR2 FQGTGA. The CDR3 reads CASSLMDRGPLNEQFF.

The V gene is TRBV29-1, the J gene TRBJ2-2; checking the TCRdb D call of TRBD2 is not possible without DNA. This CDR3 has 12 residues. The germline CDR1 and CDR2 sequences are SQVTM and ANQGSEA. This CDR3 is CSVLAVTGELFF.

The CDR3: CASSGTSGYYNEQFF. This chain connects TRBV2 to TRBJ2-1; absent DNA, TCRdb's TRBD2 call cannot be checked. The CDR3 totals 15 residues. Looked up from germline, CDR1 is SNHLY and CDR2 is FYNNEI.

CDR3: CASSQVGQGAVYGYTF. The J gene is TRBJ1-2, the V gene TRBV4-3; as DNA is missing, the TRBD1 call by TCRdb cannot be tested. The CDR3 runs 16 residues. The V gene's germline CDR1 is LGHNA and CDR2 YSLEER.

The chain employs TRBV13 and TRBJ1-4. The CDR3 runs 15 residues. Germline-derived CDR1 and CDR2 are PRHDT and FYEKMQ (reference sequence). This chain's CDR3 is CASSLEGGLAEKLFF.

V usage is TRBV20-1 and J usage is TRBJ2-7; with no DNA, the TCRdb D assignment of TRBD2 cannot be verified. CDR1 DFQATT and CDR2 SNEGSKA come from the germline V gene (reference sequence). The length of the CDR3 is 15 residues. The CDR3 reads CSAVYPSGHPYEQYF.

This chain joins TRBV7-2 and TRBJ2-3. CDR3 length: 13 amino acids. Germline V gives CDR1 SGHTA, CDR2 FQGNSA. This CDR3 is CASSLDSTDTQYF.

The chain recombines TRBV20-1 with TRBJ2-1; TCRdb returns TRBD2, unconfirmable since there is no DNA. CDR3 length equals 13 residues. CDR1 and CDR2 (germline): DFQATT, SNEGSKA (reference sequence). CDR3 sequence: CSASRVAAGGQFF.

This chain connects TRBV4-2 to TRBJ1-1; TCRdb outputs TRBD1, but without DNA this stays unchecked. From germline, CDR1 is LGHNA and CDR2 YNFKEQ. This CDR3 has 14 residues. The CDR3 spells CASSQGPGRTEAFF.

This chain joins TRBV18 and TRBJ1-1; TCRdb's D gene call, TRBD1, goes unchecked for lack of DNA. CDR1 KGHSH and CDR2 LQKENI come from the germline V gene. The CDR3 extends over 18 amino acids. The CDR3 loop reads CASSPNPPGVDLNTEAFF.

This chain connects TRBV28 to TRBJ2-3; lacking DNA, the TRBD2 call made by TCRdb goes unchecked. The CDR3 is made up of 15 amino acids. Germline CDR1 is MDHEN and CDR2 is SYDVKM. The CDR3 loop is CASSSLREGTDTQYF.